The source of this T cell receptor (beta chain) is a study of blood T cell repertoires in COVID-19. Study information: Researchers got acute and convalescent COVID-19 samples from the United States, Italy and Spain.

Authors' methods: The assay estimated nucleated cells by amplifying reference gene primers. Generated by immunoSEQ multiplex PCR, the TCRdb table keeps only in-frame clones and is missing some. The V and J calls and clone size are taken from that table; D and trimming were inferred from the DNA. Among approximately 130,000 clones, 75% to 90% were seen once, and the ten largest hold roughly a quarter. The CDR3 runs to 17 residues. Germline V CDR1 and CDR2: KGHSH, LQKENI. V lost 5 bases, J lost 10 bases, and 24 bases lay in between. V is TRBV18 and J is TRBJ1-6, with a weak D call TRBD1 (6 bases). The sample taken for sequencing was peripheral blood. This clonotype was obtained from a man aged 70 or older with active or convalescent COVID-19. The CDR3 loop reads CASSAYRDGTFGSPLHF. DNA for the CDR3: TGTGCCAGCTCAGCGTACCGGGACGGGACATTCGGGTCACCCCTCCACTTT.